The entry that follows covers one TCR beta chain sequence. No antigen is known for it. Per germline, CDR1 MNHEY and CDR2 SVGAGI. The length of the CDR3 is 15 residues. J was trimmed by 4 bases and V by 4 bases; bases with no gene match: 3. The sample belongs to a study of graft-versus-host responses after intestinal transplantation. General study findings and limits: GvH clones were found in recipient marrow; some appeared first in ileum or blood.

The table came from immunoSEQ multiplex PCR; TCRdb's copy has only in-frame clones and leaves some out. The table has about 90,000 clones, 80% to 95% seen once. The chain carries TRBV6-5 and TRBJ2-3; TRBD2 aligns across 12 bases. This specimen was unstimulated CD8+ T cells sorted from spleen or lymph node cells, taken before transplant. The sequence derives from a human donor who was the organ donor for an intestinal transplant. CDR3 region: CASSSTSGSPDTQYF. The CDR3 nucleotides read TGTGCCAGCAGTTCGACTAGCGGGAGCCCAGATACGCAGTATTTT.